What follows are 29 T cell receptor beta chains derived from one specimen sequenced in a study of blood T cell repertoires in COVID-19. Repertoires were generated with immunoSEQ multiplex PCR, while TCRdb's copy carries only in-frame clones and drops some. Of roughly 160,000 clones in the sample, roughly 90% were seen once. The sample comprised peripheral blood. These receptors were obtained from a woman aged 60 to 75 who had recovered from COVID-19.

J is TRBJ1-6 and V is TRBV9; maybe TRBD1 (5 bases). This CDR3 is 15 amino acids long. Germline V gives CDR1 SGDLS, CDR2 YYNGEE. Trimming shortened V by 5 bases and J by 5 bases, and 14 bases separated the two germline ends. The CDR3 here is CASRPDSLNNSPLHF. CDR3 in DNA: TGTGCCAGCAGACCCGACAGTCTGAATAATTCACCCCTCCACTTT.

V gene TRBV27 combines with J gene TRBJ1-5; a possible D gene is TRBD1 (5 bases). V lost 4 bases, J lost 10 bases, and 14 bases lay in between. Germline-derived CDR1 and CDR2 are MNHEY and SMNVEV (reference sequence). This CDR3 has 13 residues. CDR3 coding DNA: TGTGCCAGCAGTTCAACGGTGGGGCTTCCCCAGCATTTT. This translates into CASSSTVGLPQHF.

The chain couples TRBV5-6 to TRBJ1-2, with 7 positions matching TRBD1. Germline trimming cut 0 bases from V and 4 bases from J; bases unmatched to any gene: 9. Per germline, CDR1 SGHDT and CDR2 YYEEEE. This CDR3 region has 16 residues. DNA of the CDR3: TGTGCCAGCAGCTTGGACAGGGGTCAACTCCTCTATGGCTACACCTTC. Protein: CASSLDRGQLLYGYTF.

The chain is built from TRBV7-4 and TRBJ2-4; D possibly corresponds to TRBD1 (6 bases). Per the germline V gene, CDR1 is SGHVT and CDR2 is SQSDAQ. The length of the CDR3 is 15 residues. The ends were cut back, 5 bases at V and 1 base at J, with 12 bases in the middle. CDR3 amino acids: CASSMTGEAKNIQYF. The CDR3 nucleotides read TGTGCCAGCAGCATGACAGGCGAGGCCAAAAACATTCAGTACTTC.

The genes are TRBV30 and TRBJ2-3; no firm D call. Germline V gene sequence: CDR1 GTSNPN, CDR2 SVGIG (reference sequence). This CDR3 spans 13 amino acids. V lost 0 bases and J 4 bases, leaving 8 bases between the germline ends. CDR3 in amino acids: CAWSVRRADTQYF. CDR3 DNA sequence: TGTGCCTGGAGTGTACGACGGGCAGATACGCAGTATTTT.

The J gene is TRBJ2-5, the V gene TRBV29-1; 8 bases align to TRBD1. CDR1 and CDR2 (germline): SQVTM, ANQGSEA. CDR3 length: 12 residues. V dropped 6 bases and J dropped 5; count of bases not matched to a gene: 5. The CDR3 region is CSVDREGETQYF. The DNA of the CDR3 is TGCAGCGTGGACAGGGAAGGGGAGACCCAGTACTTC.

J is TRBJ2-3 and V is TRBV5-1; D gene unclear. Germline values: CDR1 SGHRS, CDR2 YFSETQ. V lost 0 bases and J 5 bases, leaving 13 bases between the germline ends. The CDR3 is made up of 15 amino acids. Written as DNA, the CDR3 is TGCGCCAGCAGCTTGGCCCCCAGGCAGAGAGATACGCAGTATTTT. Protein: CASSLAPRQRDTQYF.

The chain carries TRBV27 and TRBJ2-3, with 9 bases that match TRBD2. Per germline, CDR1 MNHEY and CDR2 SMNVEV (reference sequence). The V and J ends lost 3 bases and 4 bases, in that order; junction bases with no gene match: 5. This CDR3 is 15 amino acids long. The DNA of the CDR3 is TGTGCCAGCAGTTTCGCGGGGGGGAGACCAGATACGCAGTATTTT. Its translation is CASSFAGGRPDTQYF.

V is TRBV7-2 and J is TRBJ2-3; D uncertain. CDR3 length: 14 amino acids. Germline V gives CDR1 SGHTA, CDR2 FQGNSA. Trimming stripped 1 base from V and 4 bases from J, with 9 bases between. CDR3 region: CASSLGVGSDTQYF. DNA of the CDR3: TGTGCCAGCAGCTTAGGGGTGGGCTCAGATACGCAGTATTTT.

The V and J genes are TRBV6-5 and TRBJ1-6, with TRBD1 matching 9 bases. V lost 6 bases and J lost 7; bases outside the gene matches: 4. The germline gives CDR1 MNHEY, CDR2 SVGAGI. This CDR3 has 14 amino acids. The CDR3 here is CASRDRGYNSPLHF. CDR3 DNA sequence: TGTGCCAGCAGGGACAGGGGTTACAATTCACCCCTCCACTTT.

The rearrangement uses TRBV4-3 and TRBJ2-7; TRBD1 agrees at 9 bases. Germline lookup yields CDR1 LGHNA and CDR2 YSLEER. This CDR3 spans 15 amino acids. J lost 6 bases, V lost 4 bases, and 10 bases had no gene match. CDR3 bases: TGCGCCAGCAGCCGCGGGACAGGGTTCTACGTCGAGCAGTACTTC. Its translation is CASSRGTGFYVEQYF.

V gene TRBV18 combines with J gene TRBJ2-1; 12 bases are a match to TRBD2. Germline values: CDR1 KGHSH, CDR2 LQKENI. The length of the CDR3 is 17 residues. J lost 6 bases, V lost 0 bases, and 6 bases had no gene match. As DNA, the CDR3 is TGTGCCAGCTCACCACCCCTCCTAGCGGGGGGGTCCAATGAGCAGTTCTTC. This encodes CASSPPLLAGGSNEQFF.

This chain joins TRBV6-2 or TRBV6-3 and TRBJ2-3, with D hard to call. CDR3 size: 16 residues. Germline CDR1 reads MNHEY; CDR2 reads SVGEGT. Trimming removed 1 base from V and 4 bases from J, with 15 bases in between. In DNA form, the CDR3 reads TGTGCCAGCAGTTACTTCGCGGCGGAACTGGCAGATACGCAGTATTTT. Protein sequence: CASSYFAAELADTQYF.

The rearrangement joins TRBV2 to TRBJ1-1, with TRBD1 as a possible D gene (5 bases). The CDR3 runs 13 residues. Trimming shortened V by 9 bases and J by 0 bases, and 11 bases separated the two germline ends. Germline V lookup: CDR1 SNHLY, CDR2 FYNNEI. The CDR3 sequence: CARKRQLNTEAFF. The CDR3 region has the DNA TGTGCCAGGAAGAGACAGCTGAACACTGAAGCTTTCTTT. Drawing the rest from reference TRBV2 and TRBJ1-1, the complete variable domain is EPEVTQTPSHQVTQMGQEVILRCVPISNHLYFYWYRQILGQKVEFLVSFYNNEISEKSEIFDDQFSVERPDGSNFTLKIRSTKLEDSAMYFCARKRQLNTEAFFGQGTRLTVV.

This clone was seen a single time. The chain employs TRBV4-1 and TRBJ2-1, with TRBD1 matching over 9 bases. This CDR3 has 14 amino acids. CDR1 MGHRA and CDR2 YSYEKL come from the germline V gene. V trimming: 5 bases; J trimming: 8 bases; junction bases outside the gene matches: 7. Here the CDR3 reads CASSKVRQGDEQFF. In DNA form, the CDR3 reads TGCGCCAGCAGCAAGGTGCGACAGGGGGATGAGCAGTTCTTC.

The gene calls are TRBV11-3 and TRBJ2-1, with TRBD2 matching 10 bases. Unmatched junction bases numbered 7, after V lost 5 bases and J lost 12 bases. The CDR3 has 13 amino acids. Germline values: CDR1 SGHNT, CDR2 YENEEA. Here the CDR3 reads CASSGPSGGPQFF. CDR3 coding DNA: TGTGCCAGCAGCGGCCCTAGCGGGGGCCCGCAGTTCTTC.

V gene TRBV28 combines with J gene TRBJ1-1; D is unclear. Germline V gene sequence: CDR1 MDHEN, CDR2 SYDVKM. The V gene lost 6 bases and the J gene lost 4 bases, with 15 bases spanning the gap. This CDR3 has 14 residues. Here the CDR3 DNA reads TGTGCCAGCAGCACCCCTCACATGCCCACTGAAGCTTTCTTT. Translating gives CASSTPHMPTEAFF. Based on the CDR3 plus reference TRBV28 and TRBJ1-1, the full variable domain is DVKVTQSSRYLVKRTGEKVFLECVQDMDHENMFWYRQDPGLGLRLIYFSYDVKMKEKGDIPEGYSVSREKKERFSLILESASTNQTSMYLCASSTPHMPTEAFFGQGTRLTVV.

The CDR3 nucleotides are TGTGCCAGCAGCCAACGCGAGGACAGGGATTCACCCCTCCACTTT. Its translation is CASSQREDRDSPLHF. The chain joins TRBV3-1 (or the pseudogene TRBV3-2) to TRBJ1-6, with 8 positions matching TRBD1. The CDR3 is 15 residues long. Germline values: CDR1 LGHDT, CDR2 YNNKEL (reference sequence). After removal of 2 bases from V and 8 bases from J, the junction contained 5 bases not matched to a gene.

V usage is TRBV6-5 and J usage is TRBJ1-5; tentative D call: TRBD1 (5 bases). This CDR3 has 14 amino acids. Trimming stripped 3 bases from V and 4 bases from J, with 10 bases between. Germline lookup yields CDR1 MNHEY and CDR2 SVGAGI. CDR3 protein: CASSYQGGNQPQHF. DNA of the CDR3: TGTGCCAGCAGTTATCAGGGAGGGAATCAGCCCCAGCATTTT.

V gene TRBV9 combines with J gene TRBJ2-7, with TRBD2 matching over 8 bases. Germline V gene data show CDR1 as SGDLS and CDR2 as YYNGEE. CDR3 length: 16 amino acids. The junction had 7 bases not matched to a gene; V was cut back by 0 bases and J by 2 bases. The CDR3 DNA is TGTGCCAGCAGCGTAGGGGGCCGGGGGGGCACCTACGAGCAGTACTTC. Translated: CASSVGGRGGTYEQYF.

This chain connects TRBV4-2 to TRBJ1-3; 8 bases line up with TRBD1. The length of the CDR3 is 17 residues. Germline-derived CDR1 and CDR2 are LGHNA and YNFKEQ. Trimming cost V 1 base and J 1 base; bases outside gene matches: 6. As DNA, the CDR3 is TGTGCCAGCAGCCAAGCCCAGGGGGCGCGTTCTGGAAACACCATATATTTT. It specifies CASSQAQGARSGNTIYF.

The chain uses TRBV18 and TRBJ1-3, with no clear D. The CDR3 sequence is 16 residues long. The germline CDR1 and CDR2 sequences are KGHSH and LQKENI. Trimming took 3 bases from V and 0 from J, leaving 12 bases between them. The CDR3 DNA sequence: TGTGCCAGCTCACCGCTCCGGGAGGGCTCTGGAAACACCATATATTTT. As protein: CASSPLREGSGNTIYF. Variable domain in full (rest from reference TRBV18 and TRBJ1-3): NAGVMQNPRHLVRRRGQEARLRCSPMKGHSHVYWYRQLPEEGLKFMVYLQKENIIDESGMPKERFSAEFPKEGPSILRIQQVVRGDSAAYFCASSPLREGSGNTIYFGEGSWLTVV.

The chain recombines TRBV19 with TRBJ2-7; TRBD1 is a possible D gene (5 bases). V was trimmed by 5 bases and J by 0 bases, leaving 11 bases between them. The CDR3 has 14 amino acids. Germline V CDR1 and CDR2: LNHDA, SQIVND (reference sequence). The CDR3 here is CASSSRQTSYEQYF. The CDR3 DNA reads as TGTGCCAGTAGTTCCCGACAGACCTCCTACGAGCAGTACTTC.

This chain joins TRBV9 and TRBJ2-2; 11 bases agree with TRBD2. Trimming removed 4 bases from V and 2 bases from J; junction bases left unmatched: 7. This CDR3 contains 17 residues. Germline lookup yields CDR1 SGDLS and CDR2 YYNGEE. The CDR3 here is CASSFPSGRKNTGELFF. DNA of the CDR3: TGTGCCAGCAGCTTTCCTAGCGGGAGGAAAAACACCGGGGAGCTGTTTTTT. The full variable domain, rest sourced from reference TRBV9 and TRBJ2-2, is DSGVTQTPKHLITATGQRVTLRCSPRSGDLSVYWYQQSLDQGLQFLIQYYNGEERAKGNILERFSAQQFPDLHSELNLSSLELGDSALYFCASSFPSGRKNTGELFFGEGSRLTVL.

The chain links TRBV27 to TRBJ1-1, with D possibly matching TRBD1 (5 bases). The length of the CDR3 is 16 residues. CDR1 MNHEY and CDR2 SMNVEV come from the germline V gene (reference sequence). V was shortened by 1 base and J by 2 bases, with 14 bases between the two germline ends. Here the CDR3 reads CASSLFVAGRNTEAFF. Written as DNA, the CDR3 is TGTGCCAGCAGTTTATTTGTGGCAGGGCGTAACACTGAAGCTTTCTTT.

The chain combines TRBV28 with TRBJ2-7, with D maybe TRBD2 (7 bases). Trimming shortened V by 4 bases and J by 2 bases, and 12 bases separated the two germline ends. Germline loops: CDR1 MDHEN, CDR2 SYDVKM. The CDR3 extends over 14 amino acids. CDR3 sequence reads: CASSSGGPPYEQYF. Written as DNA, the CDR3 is TGTGCCAGCAGTTCCGGGGGGCCCCCCTACGAGCAGTACTTC.

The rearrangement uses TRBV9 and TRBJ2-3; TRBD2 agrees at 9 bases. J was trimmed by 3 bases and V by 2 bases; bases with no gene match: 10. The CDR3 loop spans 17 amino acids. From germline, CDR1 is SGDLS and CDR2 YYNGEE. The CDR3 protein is CASSVFSTSGGTDTQYF. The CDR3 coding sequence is TGTGCCAGCAGCGTGTTTTCGACTAGCGGTGGGACAGATACGCAGTATTTT. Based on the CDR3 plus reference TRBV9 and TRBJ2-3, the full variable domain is DSGVTQTPKHLITATGQRVTLRCSPRSGDLSVYWYQQSLDQGLQFLIQYYNGEERAKGNILERFSAQQFPDLHSELNLSSLELGDSALYFCASSVFSTSGGTDTQYFGPGTRLTVL.

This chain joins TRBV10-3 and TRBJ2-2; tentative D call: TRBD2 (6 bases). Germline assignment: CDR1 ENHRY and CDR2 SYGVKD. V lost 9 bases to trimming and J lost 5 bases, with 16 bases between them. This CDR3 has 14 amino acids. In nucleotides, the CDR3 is TGTGCCATAGGAGGGGTGAGGAAGACCGGGGAGCTGTTTTTT. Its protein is CAIGGVRKTGELFF.

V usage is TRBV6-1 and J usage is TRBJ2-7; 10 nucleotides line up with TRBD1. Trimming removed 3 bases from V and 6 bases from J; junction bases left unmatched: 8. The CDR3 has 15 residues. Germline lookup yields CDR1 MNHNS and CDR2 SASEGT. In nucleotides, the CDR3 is TGTGCCAGCAGTGAGCAGACAGGGGGCGGAAGCGAGCAGTACTTC. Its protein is CASSEQTGGGSEQYF.